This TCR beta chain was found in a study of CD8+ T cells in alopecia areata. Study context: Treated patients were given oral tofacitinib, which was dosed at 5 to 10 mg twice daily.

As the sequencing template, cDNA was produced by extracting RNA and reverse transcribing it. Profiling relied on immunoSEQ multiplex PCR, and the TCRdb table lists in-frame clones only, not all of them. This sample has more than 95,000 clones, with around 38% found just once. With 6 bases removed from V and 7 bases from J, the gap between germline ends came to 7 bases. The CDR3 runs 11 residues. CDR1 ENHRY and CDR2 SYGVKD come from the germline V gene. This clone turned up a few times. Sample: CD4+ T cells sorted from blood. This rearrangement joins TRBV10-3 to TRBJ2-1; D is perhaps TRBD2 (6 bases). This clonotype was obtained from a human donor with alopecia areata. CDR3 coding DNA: TGTGCCATCAGGCGGGATAATGAGCAGTTCTTC. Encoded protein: CAIRRDNEQFF.